Sequencing of this T cell receptor (beta chain) was carried out in a study of PD-1 blockade in classical Hodgkin lymphoma. The table came from immunoSEQ multiplex PCR; TCRdb's copy has only in-frame clones and leaves some out. The sample shows just under 45,000 clones, less than 75% of them seen only once. Time point given: cycle 4 day 1 (C4D1), after less than 7 weeks of nivolumab. Each patient relapsed following autologous stem cell transplantation, and prior brentuximab vedotin exposure differed. Trimming removed 2 bases from V and 3 bases from J, with 11 bases in between. Germline CDR1 and CDR2: KGHSH and LQKENI. The CDR3 has 14 amino acids.

The sequencing here drew on peripheral blood mononuclear cells (PBMCs), taken before the fourth cycle of nivolumab. The chain employs TRBV18 and TRBJ2-7, with unresolved D. The receptor's source is a human donor with classical Hodgkin lymphoma. The CDR3 reads CASSPSQELYEQYF. In DNA form, the CDR3 reads TGTGCCAGCTCACCATCCCAAGAACTCTACGAGCAGTACTTC. Full variable domain (rest looked up from reference TRBV18 and TRBJ2-7): NAGVMQNPRHLVRRRGQEARLRCSPMKGHSHVYWYRQLPEEGLKFMVYLQKENIIDESGMPKERFSAEFPKEGPSILRIQQVVRGDSAAYFCASSPSQELYEQYFGPGTRLTVT.